A selection of T cell receptor beta chains follows, all from one sample in a study of shared clonotypes between healthy human individuals. Sequencing was performed with immunoSEQ multiplex PCR; in TCRdb, only in-frame clones are kept and a portion is missing. The repertoire holds more than 1 million clones, with approximately 80% as singletons. The sample comprised memory CD4+ T cells from PBMCs. The receptors derive from a man aged 18 to 29 in good health. Some clones in this sample may be carry-over from other donors' samples. Each CDR3 is given with its conserved first and last residue. A D gene is named only where the DNA matches it firmly. Expanded clones get a size class; other rows say once, few or many, or leave the size out.

. | 16 | . | TRBJ1-2 | TRBV5-6 | TGTGCCAGCAGCTCAATCTGGGACGCCCCACTCTATGGCTACACCTTC | CASSSIWDAPLYGYTF
. | 13 | . | TRBJ1-2 | TRBV15 | TGTGCCACCAGCAGGGAACGGGGGATATCGTTCACCTTC | CATSRERGISFTF
. | 17 | TRBD2 | TRBJ2-5 | TRBV5-4 | TGTGCCAGCAGCTTGGAAGGAGTGGGAGGGCCGAGGAAGACCCAGTACTTC | CASSLEGVGGPRKTQYF
once | 19 | . | TRBJ2-2 | TRBV1 | TGCACCAGCAGCCAAGAAATGGCTAGCGGGAGGGCCGGCACCGGGGAGCTGTTTTTT | CTSSQEMASGRAGTGELFF
. | 13 | . | TRBJ2-2 | TRBV7-2 | TGTGCCAGCAGCCTCCTGGGGACCGGGGAGCTGTTTTTT | CASSLLGTGELFF
. | 15 | TRBD1 | TRBJ1-5 | TRBV6-1 | TGTGCCAGCAGTGAAGAGGGGACAGGGAATCAGCCCCAGCATTTT | CASSEEGTGNQPQHF
once | 14 | TRBD1 | TRBJ2-7 | TRBV18 | TGTGCCAGCTCGCGGACAGGGATGGTCTACGAGCAGTACTTC | CASSRTGMVYEQYF
. | 18 | TRBD2 | TRBJ2-1 | TRBV7-2 | TGTGCCAGCAGCTTGTTGGGACTAGCGGGAGGGCTCTACAATGAGCAGTTCTTC | CASSLLGLAGGLYNEQFF
. | 15 | . | TRBJ2-1 | TRBV7-8 | TGTGCCAGCAGCTTAGTGGACTACTCTCACAATGAGCAGTTCTTC | CASSLVDYSHNEQFF
. | 16 | . | TRBJ2-1 | TRBV5-1 | TGCGCCAGCAGCTTGGCCGGACAGCAGGGGCAGGGTGAGCAGTTCTTC | CASSLAGQQGQGEQFF
. | 11 | . | TRBJ1-5 | TRBV20-1 | TGCAGTGCTAGAAGGGGGGAGCCCCAGCATTTT | CSARRGEPQHF
. | 13 | . | TRBJ2-6 | TRBV6-1 | TGTGCCAGCAGATTAATTGGGGCCAACGTCCTGACTTTC | CASRLIGANVLTF
. | 15 | . | TRBJ1-4 | TRBV2 | TGTGCCAGCAGTGCGAGACTCCGGCGGGGAGAAAAACTGTTTTTT | CASSARLRRGEKLFF
. | 15 | TRBD2 | TRBJ2-1 | TRBV4-1 | TGCGCCAGCAGCCCGGCCGGCGGGAGGTCAAATGAGCAGTTCTTC | CASSPAGGRSNEQFF
. | 16 | . | TRBJ2-1 | TRBV7-2 | TGTGCCAGCAGCTTAGCAGGGACACGGATAGAAAATGAGCAGTTCTTC | CASSLAGTRIENEQFF
. | 11 | . | TRBJ2-5 | TRBV7-9 | TGTGCCAGCAGCCCACAGGAGACCCAGTACTTC | CASSPQETQYF
. | 15 | . | TRBJ2-3 | TRBV2 | TGTGCCAGCAGGAGTACGGAGTACCGCACAGATACGCAGTATTTT | CASRSTEYRTDTQYF
few | 11 | . | TRBJ1-2 | TRBV28 | TGTGCCAGCAGTTTATTCGGCGGCTACACCTTC | CASSLFGGYTF
. | 15 | . | TRBJ2-1 | TRBV18 | TGTGCCAGCTCACCCCGGTGGGGGTCCTACAATGAGCAGTTCTTC | CASSPRWGSYNEQFF
. | 14 | TRBD1 | TRBJ1-5 | TRBV7-6 | TGTGCCAGCAGCACCGGGACAGGGGATCAGCCCCAGCATTTT | CASSTGTGDQPQHF
. | 15 | TRBD1 | TRBJ2-1 | TRBV6-6 | TGTGCCAGCAATGGCGGGGACAGGGGGCGCCACGAGCAGTTCTTC | CASNGGDRGRHEQFF
. | 17 | TRBD2 | TRBJ2-7 | TRBV5-1 | TGCGCCAGCAGCTTGTCGATGACTAGCGGGAGCTCCTACGAGCAGTACTTC | CASSLSMTSGSSYEQYF
many | 14 | TRBD1 | TRBJ2-5 | TRBV2 | TGTGCCAGCAGAAGGACAGGGGGCCCAGGGACCCAGTACTTC | CASRRTGGPGTQYF
. | 13 | . | TRBJ2-5 | TRBV27 | TGTGCCAGCAGTTTATTCCCCGAAGAGACCCAGTACTTC | CASSLFPEETQYF
. | 16 | TRBD2 | TRBJ2-5 | TRBV29-1 | TGCAGCGTTGAACCCCCCGAGTCGGGGGGACGAGAGACCCAGTACTTC | CSVEPPESGGRETQYF
. | 14 | TRBD1 | TRBJ1-5 | TRBV28 | TGTGCCATCCCTGGGACAGATAGCAATCAGCCCCAGCATTTT | CAIPGTDSNQPQHF
. | 14 | TRBD2 | TRBJ2-1 | TRBV10-1 | TGCGCCAGCAGTGAAGTACAGGGCGGGGGGATACAGTTCTTC | CASSEVQGGGIQFF
. | 16 | . | TRBJ1-5 | TRBV5-8 | TGTGCCAGCAGCTTGGCCGGGGGAGGGGATGAACAGCCCCAGCATTTT | CASSLAGGGDEQPQHF
. | 17 | TRBD1 | TRBJ1-5 | TRBV28 | TGTGCCAGCAGTTTAATTCTGACAGGGGGTAGCAATCAGCCCCAGCATTTT | CASSLILTGGSNQPQHF
. | 17 | . | TRBJ2-2 | TRBV7-2 | TGTGCCAGCAGCTTATCTGGCACACTCGCGAACACCGGGGAGCTGTTTTTT | CASSLSGTLANTGELFF
. | 12 | TRBD2 | TRBJ2-1 | TRBV5-1 | TGCGCCAGCAGCGCCTCGACTAGCTTGCAGTTCTTC | CASSASTSLQFF
. | 14 | . | TRBJ1-2 | TRBV6-6 | TGTGCCAGCCGTTGGTCTGGGACAAACTATGGCTACACCTTC | CASRWSGTNYGYTF
. | 18 | . | TRBJ2-1 | TRBV7-9 | TGTGCCAGCAGCTTAATTTGGGGAAGAGCTAGGATTTCCAATGAGCAGTTCTTC | CASSLIWGRARISNEQFF
. | 11 | . | TRBJ2-1 | TRBV7-9 | TGTGCCAGCAGCTTATATGAAGCCCCGTTCTTC | CASSLYEAPFF
. | 13 | TRBD2 | TRBJ2-1 | TRBV6-5 | TGTGCCAGCAGCTCTCTAGCGGGAGGCCCCACGTTCTTC | CASSSLAGGPTFF
once | 16 | . | TRBJ2-1 | TRBV7-9 | TGTGCCAGCAGCCCAAGAGGACAGCCAGTGTACAATGAGCAGTTCTTC | CASSPRGQPVYNEQFF
. | 14 | . | TRBJ2-1 | TRBV27 | TGTGCCAGCAGTTTGTACAGGGCATACAATGAGCAGTTCTTC | CASSLYRAYNEQFF
many | 11 | . | TRBJ1-4 | TRBV2 | TGTGCCAGTCAGGGTTATGAAAAACTGTTTTTT | CASQGYEKLFF
. | 13 | . | TRBJ2-2 | TRBV12-2 | TGTGCAAGTCGCTTGAGCGAAACCGGGGAGCTGTTTTTT | CASRLSETGELFF
. | 14 | . | TRBJ1-1 | TRBV11-2 | TGTGCCAGCAGCTCTCTTTACAGGGCCACTGAAGCTTTCTTT | CASSSLYRATEAFF
. | 15 | TRBD2 | TRBJ2-7 | TRBV11-2 | TGTGCCAGCAGCCCCCTGGGCGGGAGGAGCTACGAGCAGTACTTC | CASSPLGGRSYEQYF
. | 16 | . | TRBJ1-5 | TRBV10-3 | TGTGCCATCAGTGCCTTAGATATAGTTGGCAATCAGCCCCAGCATTTT | CAISALDIVGNQPQHF
few | 15 | . | TRBJ2-5 | TRBV7-2 | TGTGCCAGCAGGCGGACCCCTCGGAGCCAAGAGACCCAGTACTTC | CASRRTPRSQETQYF
. | 14 | TRBD1 | TRBJ1-4 | TRBV5-1 | TGCGCCAGCAGCCCGGACAGGGGCAATGAAAAACTGTTTTTT | CASSPDRGNEKLFF
. | 13 | . | TRBJ2-5 | TRBV18 | TGTGCCAGCCAACAGGGAAGCCAAGAGACCCAGTACTTC | CASQQGSQETQYF
. | 15 | . | TRBJ2-5 | TRBV6-5 | TGTGCCAGCAGTTATTCGGCCCTCCGGGGGGAGACCCAGTACTTC | CASSYSALRGETQYF
. | 15 | . | TRBJ2-7 | TRBV27 | TGTGCCAGCAGATTTACCAGGGTACCTCCCTACGAGCAGTACTTC | CASRFTRVPPYEQYF
. | 17 | TRBD2 | TRBJ2-3 | TRBV18 | TGTGCCAGCTCACCTGCGGCTAGCGGGTCTAGCACAGATACGCAGTATTTT | CASSPAASGSSTDTQYF
. | 13 | . | TRBJ2-7 | TRBV6-5 | TGTGCCAGCAGTGCTAGGGGCGCCTACGAGCAGTACTTC | CASSARGAYEQYF
. | 14 | . | TRBJ1-4 | TRBV18 | TGTGCCAGCTCACCAGGGGCAGGGGCTGAAAAACTGTTTTTT | CASSPGAGAEKLFF
. | 14 | . | TRBJ2-3 | TRBV5-6 | TGTGCCAGCAGCTTTAGCGATCGCACAGATACGCAGTATTTT | CASSFSDRTDTQYF
few | 13 | . | TRBJ1-1 | TRBV30 | TGTGCCTGGAGTCTCTCTGGGTCCACTGAAGCTTTCTTT | CAWSLSGSTEAFF
. | 12 | . | TRBJ1-2 | TRBV30 | TGTGCCTGGAGTGTAGGGGGACATGGCTACACCTTC | CAWSVGGHGYTF
many | 15 | TRBD2 | TRBJ2-1 | TRBV2 | TGTGGGAGCAGTGCGCTAGCGGGAGGCTACAATGAGCAGTTCTTC | CGSSALAGGYNEQFF